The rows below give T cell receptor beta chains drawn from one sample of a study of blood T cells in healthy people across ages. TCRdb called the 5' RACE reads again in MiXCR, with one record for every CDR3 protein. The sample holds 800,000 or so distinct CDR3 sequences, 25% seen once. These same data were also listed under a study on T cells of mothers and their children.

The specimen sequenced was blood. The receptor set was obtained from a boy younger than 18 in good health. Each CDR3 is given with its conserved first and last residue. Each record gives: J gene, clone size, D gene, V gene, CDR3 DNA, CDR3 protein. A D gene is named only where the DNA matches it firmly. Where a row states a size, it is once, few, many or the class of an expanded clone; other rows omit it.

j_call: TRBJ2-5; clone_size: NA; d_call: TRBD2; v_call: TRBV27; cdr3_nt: TGTGCCAGCAGTTATGATATGCCGGGAGGGCCTTCCCCCCAGTACTTC; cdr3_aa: CASSYDMPGGPSPQYF
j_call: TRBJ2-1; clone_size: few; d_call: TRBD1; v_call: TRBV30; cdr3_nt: TGTGCCTGGAGTGGGAGGACAGGTACAAATGAGCAGTTCTTC; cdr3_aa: CAWSGRTGTNEQFF
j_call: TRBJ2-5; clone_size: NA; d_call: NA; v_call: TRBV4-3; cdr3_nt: TGCGCCAGCAGCCAAGATCGGGACTACCAAGAGACCCAGTACTTC; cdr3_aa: CASSQDRDYQETQYF
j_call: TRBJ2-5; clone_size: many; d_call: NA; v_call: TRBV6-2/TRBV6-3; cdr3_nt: TGTGCCAGCGGGCAGGGAGAGACCCAGTACTTC; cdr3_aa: CASGQGETQYF
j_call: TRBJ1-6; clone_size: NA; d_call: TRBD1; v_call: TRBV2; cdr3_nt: TGTGCCACACGGACAGGACCCAATAATTCACCCCTTCACTTT; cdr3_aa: CATRTGPNNSPLHF
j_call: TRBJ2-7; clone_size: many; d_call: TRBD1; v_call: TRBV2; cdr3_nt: TGTGCCAGCAGTCAGACAGGGGCCTACGAGCAGTACTTC; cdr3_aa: CASSQTGAYEQYF
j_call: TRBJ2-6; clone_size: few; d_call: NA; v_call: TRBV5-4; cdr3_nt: TGTGCCAGCAGCCACGAAGAGGTAAAGGCCAACGTCCTGACTTTC; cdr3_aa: CASSHEEVKANVLTF
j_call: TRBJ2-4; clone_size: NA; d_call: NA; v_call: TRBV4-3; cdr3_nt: TGCGCCAGCAGCCAAGAATGGGGACCGTCACTAGCCAAAAACATTCAGTACTTC; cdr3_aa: CASSQEWGPSLAKNIQYF
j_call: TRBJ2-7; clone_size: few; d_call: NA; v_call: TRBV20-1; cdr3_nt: TGCAGTGCCACACGCCCCTGGGGGGCCGACACCTACGAGCAGTACTTC; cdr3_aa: CSATRPWGADTYEQYF
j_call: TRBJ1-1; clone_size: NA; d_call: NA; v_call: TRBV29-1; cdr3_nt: TGCAGCGCCTCAGACTCAGGAGCGGCGGCGGCTTTCTTT; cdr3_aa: CSASDSGAAAAFF
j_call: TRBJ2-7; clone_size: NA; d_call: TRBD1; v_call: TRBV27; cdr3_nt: TGTGCCAGCAGTTTCGGACAGGGGACGAACGAGCAGTACTTC; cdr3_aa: CASSFGQGTNEQYF
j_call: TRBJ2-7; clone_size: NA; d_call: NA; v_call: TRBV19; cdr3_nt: TGTGCCAGTAGCCCCGGGCCGCTCACCTACGAGCAGTACTTC; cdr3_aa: CASSPGPLTYEQYF
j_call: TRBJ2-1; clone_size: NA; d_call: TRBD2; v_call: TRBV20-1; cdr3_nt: TGCAGTGCTAGAGGGGGGGGACTAGCGTCGTTCTCCTACAATGAGCAGTTCTTC; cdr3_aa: CSARGGGLASFSYNEQFF
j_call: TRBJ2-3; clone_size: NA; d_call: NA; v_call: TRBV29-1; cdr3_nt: TGCAGCGTTGAATCGGAGGGGGGGCCAGATACGCAGTATTTT; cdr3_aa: CSVESEGGPDTQYF
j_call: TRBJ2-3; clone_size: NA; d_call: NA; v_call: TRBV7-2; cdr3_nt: TGTGCCAGCAGGGGCAGGGTTAGCACAGATACGCAGTATTTT; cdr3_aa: CASRGRVSTDTQYF
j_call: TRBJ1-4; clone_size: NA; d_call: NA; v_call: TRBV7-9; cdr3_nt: TGTGCCAGCAGCGGCAGGGTTCCAACTAATGAAAAACTGTTTTTT; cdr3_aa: CASSGRVPTNEKLFF
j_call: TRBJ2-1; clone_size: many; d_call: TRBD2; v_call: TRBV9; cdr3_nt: TGTGCCAGCAGCGTAGGGACTAGCGGGAACGATGAGCAGTTCTTC; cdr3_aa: CASSVGTSGNDEQFF
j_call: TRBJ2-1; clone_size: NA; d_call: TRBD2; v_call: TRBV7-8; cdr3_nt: TGTGCCAGCAGCTTACCCCGTTCTAGCGGGAGGGCCGATGAGCAGTTCTTC; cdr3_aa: CASSLPRSSGRADEQFF
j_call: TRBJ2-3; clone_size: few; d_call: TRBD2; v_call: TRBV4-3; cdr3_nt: TGCGCCAGCAGCCAAGACGCGGCGGGAGAGTTGAGAGCAGATACGCAGTATTTT; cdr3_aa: CASSQDAAGELRADTQYF
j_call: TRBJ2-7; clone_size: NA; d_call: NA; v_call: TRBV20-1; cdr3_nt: TGCAGTGCTAGAGACTCGGTGTTTGTGGGGCCGACGCACGAGCAGTACTTC; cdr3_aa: CSARDSVFVGPTHEQYF
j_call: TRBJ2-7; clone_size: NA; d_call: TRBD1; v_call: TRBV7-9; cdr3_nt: TGTGCCAGCAGCTTCCCCGTTCGGGACAGGGAAAGGGCCGAGCAGTACTTC; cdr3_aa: CASSFPVRDRERAEQYF
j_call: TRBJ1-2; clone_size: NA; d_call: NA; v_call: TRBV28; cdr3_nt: TGTGCCAGCAGTTCCTGGACAGCTAACTATGGCTACACCTTC; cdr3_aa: CASSSWTANYGYTF
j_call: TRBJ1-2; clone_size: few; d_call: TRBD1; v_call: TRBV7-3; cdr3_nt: TGTGCCAGCAGCTTAGAAGGAACAGGGGGCGATGGCTACACCTTC; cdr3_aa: CASSLEGTGGDGYTF
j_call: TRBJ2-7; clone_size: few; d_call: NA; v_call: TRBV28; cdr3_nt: TGTGCCAGCAGTTTGAGGTACTACGAGCAGTACTTC; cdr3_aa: CASSLRYYEQYF
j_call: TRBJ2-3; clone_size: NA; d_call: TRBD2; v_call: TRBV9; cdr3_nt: TGTGCCAGCAGCGGGACTAGCGGGGCCACAGATACGCAGTATTTT; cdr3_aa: CASSGTSGATDTQYF
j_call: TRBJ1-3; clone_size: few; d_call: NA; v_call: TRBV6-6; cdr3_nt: TGTGCCAGCACCTACAGGGCAGGGACCTACTCTGGAAACACCATATATTTT; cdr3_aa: CASTYRAGTYSGNTIYF
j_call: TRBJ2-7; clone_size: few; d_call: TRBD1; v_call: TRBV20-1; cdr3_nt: TGCAGTGCAGTGCTAAATCAGCGGGACAGGGGCAACGAGCAGTACTTC; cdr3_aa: CSAVLNQRDRGNEQYF
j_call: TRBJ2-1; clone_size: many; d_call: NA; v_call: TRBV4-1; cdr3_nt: TGCGCCAGCAGCCCGGGACTTTTAAAGTACAATGAGCAGTTCTTC; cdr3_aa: CASSPGLLKYNEQFF
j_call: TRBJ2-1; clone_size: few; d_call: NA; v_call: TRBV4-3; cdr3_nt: TGCGCCAGCAGCCAAGACATTAGGGCCTACAATGAGCAGTTCTTC; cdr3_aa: CASSQDIRAYNEQFF
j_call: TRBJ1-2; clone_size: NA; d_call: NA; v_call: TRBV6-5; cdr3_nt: TGTGCCAGCAGTCAATCAACCGGGAATGGCTACACCTTC; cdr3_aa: CASSQSTGNGYTF
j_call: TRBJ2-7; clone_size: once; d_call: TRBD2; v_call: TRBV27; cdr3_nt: TGTGCCAGCAGTCCAGGCGGGGGGCGCAGCGTCTACGAGCAGTACTTC; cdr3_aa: CASSPGGGRSVYEQYF
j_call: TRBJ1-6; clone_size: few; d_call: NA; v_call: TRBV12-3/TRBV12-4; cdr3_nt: TGTGCCACCAGAGGAGGGAATTGGAAGGGGATGAATTCACCCCTCCACTTT; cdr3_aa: CATRGGNWKGMNSPLHF
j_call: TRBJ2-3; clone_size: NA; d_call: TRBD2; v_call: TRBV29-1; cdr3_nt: TGCAGCGTTGAAGTAAGGAGCGGGAGAGGTCCAGATACGCAGTATTTT; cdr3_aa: CSVEVRSGRGPDTQYF
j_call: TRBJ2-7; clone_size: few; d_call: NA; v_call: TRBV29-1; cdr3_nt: TGCAGCGCAGGCGACAGTCCGCGCTACGAGCAGTACTTC; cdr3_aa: CSAGDSPRYEQYF
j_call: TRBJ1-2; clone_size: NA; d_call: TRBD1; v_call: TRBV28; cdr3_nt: TGTGCCAGCAGTTTGAGACAGGGGACGTATGGCTACACCTTC; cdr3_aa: CASSLRQGTYGYTF